This TCR beta chain was sequenced in a study of PD-L1 blockade in urothelial cancer. Study in general: The researchers analyzed blood 3 weeks (second dose) and 6 weeks after treatment start.

TCRdb's copy holds only in-frame clones and misses some; the assay was immunoSEQ multiplex PCR. The sample contains 75,000 to 95,000 clones, roughly 80% of which appear only once. The J segment lost 3 bases and the V segment lost 3 bases, leaving 8 bases of the junction unmatched. CDR1 and CDR2 from the germline V gene are SGHTA and FQGNSA. The CDR3 runs to 15 residues. This clone was observed a handful of times. This sample's time point: pretreatment peripheral blood. This TCR came from a man aged 40-49 years with urothelial cancer. The sequences come from PBMCs, collected around atezolizumab (anti-PD-L1) treatment. The V gene is TRBV7-2, the J gene TRBJ2-7; 7 nucleotides agree with TRBD2. CDR3 in DNA: TGTGCCAGCAGCTTTGTGGGAGGGCCTAGCTACGAGCAGTACTTC. This gives the protein CASSFVGGPSYEQYF.